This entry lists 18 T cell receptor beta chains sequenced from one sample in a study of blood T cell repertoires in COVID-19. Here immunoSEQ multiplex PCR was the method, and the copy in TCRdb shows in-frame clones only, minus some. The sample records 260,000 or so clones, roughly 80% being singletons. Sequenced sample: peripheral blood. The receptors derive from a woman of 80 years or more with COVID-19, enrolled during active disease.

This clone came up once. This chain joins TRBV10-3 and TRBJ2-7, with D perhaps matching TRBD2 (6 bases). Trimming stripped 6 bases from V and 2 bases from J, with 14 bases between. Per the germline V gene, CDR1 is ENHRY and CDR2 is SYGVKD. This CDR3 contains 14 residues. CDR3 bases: TGTGCCATCAGCTTGTCCCGCGGGGCCTACGAGCAGTACTTC. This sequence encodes CAISLSRGAYEQYF.

The chain's CDR3 is CASSQDLGVYNYGYTF. CDR3 DNA sequence: TGTGCCAGCAGCCAAGATTTAGGAGTCTACAACTATGGCTACACCTTC. The J gene is TRBJ1-2, the V gene TRBV3-1 (or the pseudogene TRBV3-2), with D unclear. Germline values: CDR1 LGHDT, CDR2 YNNKEL (reference sequence). The CDR3 covers 16 residues. The V and J ends lost 0 bases and 2 bases respectively, with 13 bases between them.

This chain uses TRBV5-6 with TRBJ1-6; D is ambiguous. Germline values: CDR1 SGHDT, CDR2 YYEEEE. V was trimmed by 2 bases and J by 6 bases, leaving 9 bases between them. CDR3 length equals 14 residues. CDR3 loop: CASSLEGFNSPLHF. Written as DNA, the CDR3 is TGTGCCAGCAGCTTAGAGGGTTTTAATTCACCCCTCCACTTT. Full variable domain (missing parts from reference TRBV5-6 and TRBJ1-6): DAGVTQSPTHLIKTRGQQVTLRCSPKSGHDTVSWYQQALGQGPQFIFQYYEEEERQRGNFPDRFSGHQFPNYSSELNVNALLLGDSALYLCASSLEGFNSPLHFGNGTRLTVT.

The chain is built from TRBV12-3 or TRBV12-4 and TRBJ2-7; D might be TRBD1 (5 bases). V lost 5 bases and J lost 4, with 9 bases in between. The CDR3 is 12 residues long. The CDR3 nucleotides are TGTGCCAGCAGTCCGACAGAATACGAGCAGTACTTC. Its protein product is CASSPTEYEQYF.

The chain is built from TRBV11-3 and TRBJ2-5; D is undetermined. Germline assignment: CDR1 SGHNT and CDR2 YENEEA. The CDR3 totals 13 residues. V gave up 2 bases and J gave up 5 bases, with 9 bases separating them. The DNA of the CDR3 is TGTGCCAGCAGCTTATCGGTCCGGGAGACCCAGTACTTC. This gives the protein CASSLSVRETQYF.

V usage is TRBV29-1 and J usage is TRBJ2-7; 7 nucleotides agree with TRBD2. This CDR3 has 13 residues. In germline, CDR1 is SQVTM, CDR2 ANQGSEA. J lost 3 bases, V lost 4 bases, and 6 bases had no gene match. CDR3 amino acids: CSVARGGDYEQYF. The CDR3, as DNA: TGCAGCGTTGCTAGGGGAGGGGACTACGAGCAGTACTTC.

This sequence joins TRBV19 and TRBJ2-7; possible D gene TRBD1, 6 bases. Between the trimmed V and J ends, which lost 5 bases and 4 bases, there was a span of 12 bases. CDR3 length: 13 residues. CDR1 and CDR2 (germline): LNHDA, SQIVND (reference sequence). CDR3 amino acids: CASSLGHNYEQYF. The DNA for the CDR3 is TGTGCCAGTAGTCTGGGACACAATTACGAGCAGTACTTC.

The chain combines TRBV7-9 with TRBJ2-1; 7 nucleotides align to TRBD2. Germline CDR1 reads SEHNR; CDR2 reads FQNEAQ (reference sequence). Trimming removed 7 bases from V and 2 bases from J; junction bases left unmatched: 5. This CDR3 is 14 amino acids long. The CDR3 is CASTNLAAYNEQFF. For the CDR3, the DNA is TGTGCCAGCACCAATCTAGCGGCCTACAATGAGCAGTTCTTC.

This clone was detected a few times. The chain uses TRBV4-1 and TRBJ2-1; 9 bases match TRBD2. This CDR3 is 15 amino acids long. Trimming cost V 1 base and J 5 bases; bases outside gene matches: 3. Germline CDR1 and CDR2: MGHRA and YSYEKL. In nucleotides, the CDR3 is TGCGCCAGCAGCCAAGTGGGGACTAGCAACAATGAGCAGTTCTTC. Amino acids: CASSQVGTSNNEQFF.

The CDR3 loop is CASSPRGAGSPLHF. CDR3 in DNA: TGTGCCAGCAGCCCCAGGGGGGCTGGTTCACCCCTCCACTTT. V usage is TRBV3-1 (or the pseudogene TRBV3-2) and J usage is TRBJ1-6; 7 nucleotides match TRBD1. The CDR3 is 14 amino acids. Trimming cost V 4 bases and J 9 bases; bases outside gene matches: 6. Germline loops: CDR1 LGHDT, CDR2 YNNKEL (reference sequence).

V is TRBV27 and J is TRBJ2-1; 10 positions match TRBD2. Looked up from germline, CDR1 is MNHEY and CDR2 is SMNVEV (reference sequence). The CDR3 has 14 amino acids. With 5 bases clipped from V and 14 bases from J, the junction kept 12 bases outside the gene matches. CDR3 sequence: CASSPLASGSGKFF. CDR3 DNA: TGTGCCAGCAGTCCCCTGGCTAGCGGGAGTGGGAAGTTCTTC.

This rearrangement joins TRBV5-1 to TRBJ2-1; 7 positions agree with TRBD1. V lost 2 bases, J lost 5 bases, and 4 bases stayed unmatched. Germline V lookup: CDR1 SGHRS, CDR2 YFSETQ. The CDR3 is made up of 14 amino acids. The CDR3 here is CASSLQGIDNEQFF. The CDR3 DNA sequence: TGCGCCAGCAGCTTACAGGGGATCGACAATGAGCAGTTCTTC.

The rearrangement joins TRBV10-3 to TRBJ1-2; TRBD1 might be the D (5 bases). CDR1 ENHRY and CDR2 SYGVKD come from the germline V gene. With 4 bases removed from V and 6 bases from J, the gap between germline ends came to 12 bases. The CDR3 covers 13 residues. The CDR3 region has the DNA TGTGCCATCAGTGCCACCTCGGGGGATGGCTACACCTTC. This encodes CAISATSGDGYTF.

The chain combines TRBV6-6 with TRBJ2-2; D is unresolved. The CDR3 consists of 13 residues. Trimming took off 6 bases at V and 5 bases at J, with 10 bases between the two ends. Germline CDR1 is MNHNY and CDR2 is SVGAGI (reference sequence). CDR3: CASSRTPTGELFF. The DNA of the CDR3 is TGTGCCAGCAGCCGTACTCCGACCGGGGAGCTGTTTTTT.

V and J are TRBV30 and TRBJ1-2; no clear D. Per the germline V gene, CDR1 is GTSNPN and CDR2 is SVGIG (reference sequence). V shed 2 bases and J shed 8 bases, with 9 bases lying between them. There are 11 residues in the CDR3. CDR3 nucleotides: TGTGCCTGGAGTCGGTCCGAGGGCTACACCTTC. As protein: CAWSRSEGYTF.

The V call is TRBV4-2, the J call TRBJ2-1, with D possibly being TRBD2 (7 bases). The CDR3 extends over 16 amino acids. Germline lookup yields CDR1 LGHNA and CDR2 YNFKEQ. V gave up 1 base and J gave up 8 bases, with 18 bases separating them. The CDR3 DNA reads TGTGCCAGCAGCCAAGCTAGGGGGAGGGCCTGGCATGAGCAGTTCTTC. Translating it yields CASSQARGRAWHEQFF.

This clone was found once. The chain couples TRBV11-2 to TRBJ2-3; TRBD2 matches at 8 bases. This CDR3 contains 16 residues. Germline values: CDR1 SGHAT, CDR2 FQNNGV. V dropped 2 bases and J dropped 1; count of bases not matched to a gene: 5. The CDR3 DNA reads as TGTGCCAGCAGCTTATATTACGGGAGGGGCACAGATACGCAGTATTTT. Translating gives CASSLYYGRGTDTQYF. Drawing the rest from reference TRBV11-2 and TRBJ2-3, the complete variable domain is EAGVAQSPRYKIIEKRQSVAFWCNPISGHATLYWYQQILGQGPKLLIQFQNNGVVDDSQLPKDRFSAERLKGVDSTLKIQPAKLEDSAVYLCASSLYYGRGTDTQYFGPGTRLTVL.

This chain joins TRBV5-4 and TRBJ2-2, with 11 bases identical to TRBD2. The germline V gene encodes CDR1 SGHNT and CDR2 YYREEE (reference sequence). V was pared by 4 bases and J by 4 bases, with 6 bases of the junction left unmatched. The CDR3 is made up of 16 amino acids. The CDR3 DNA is TGTGCCAGCAGCCCCCCCGGACTAGCGGGCACCGGGGAGCTGTTTTTT. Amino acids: CASSPPGLAGTGELFF.